The 30 T cell receptor beta chains in this list originate from one sample, sequenced in a study of T-cell memory formation after mild COVID-19. TCRdb analysed the 5' RACE reads with MiXCR anew, one entry per CDR3 protein. The sample includes some 320,000 distinct CDR3 sequences, 15% to 20% of them seen just once. The sample was PBMCs or a T cell subset sorted from them (not recorded which). These receptors originate from a man aged 18 to 30 who had mild COVID-19 (a few samples of this study predate the infection). Cell type and time point are not known.

V usage is TRBV9 and J usage is TRBJ2-2; D call uncertain. The CDR3 extends over 15 amino acids. V lost 0 bases and J lost 6, with 12 bases in between. From germline, CDR1 is SGDLS and CDR2 YYNGEE. The CDR3 region is CASSVGGLLAGELFF. The CDR3 nucleotides are TGTGCCAGCAGCGTAGGGGGTCTCCTGGCCGGGGAGCTGTTTTTT.

The chain uses TRBV6-2 or TRBV6-3 and TRBJ2-1; possibly TRBD1 for D (5 bases). V gave up 5 bases and J gave up 5 bases, with 10 bases separating them. The CDR3 length is 13 residues. In germline, CDR1 is MNHEY, CDR2 SVGEGT. The CDR3 nucleotides are TGTGCCAGCAGTAACCGACAGCACAATGAGCAGTTCTTC. This encodes CASSNRQHNEQFF.

This clonotype turned up a few times. This chain uses TRBV15 with TRBJ2-7; D remains unclear. The CDR3 has 13 amino acids. Germline loops: CDR1 LNHNV, CDR2 YYDKDF (reference sequence). V lost 2 bases to trimming and J lost 6 bases, with 11 bases between them. For the CDR3, the DNA is TGTGCCACCAGCAGACAGTACCAGAGCGAGCAGTACGTC. Translating gives CATSRQYQSEQYV.

This clonotype was observed a handful of times. The chain uses TRBV5-1 and TRBJ1-1; D is uncertain. The CDR3 covers 15 residues. Trimming pared 0 bases from V and 1 base from J, leaving 10 bases between. Germline V gives CDR1 SGHRS, CDR2 YFSETQ. This CDR3 is CASSLGSLPNTEAFF. The CDR3 DNA is TGCGCCAGCAGCTTGGGGAGCCTACCGAACACTGAAGCTTTCTTT.

This chain connects TRBV5-1 to TRBJ2-5, with D possibly matching TRBD2 (6 bases). CDR3 size: 14 residues. V was clipped by 2 bases and J by 5 bases, with 13 bases between them. The germline gives CDR1 SGHRS, CDR2 YFSETQ. CDR3 in amino acids: CASSFRDSRETQYF. CDR3 DNA: TGCGCCAGCAGCTTCCGGGACTCCCGGGAGACCCAGTACTTC.

J is TRBJ2-2 and V is TRBV7-9; a weak D match, TRBD1 (5 bases). V shed 7 bases and J shed 1 base, with 16 bases lying between them. The CDR3 loop spans 16 amino acids. Germline V CDR1 and CDR2: SEHNR, FQNEAQ (reference sequence). The CDR3 loop is CASIPQGAGNTGELFF. CDR3 DNA sequence: TGTGCCAGCATCCCTCAAGGGGCAGGGAACACCGGGGAGCTGTTTTTT.

The gene calls are TRBV6-2 or TRBV6-3 and TRBJ2-3, with 8 bases aligning to TRBD2. Germline loops: CDR1 MNHEY, CDR2 SVGEGT. This CDR3 contains 14 residues. J was trimmed by 2 bases and V by 10 bases; bases with no gene match: 8. The chain's CDR3 is CAIGRRGDTDTQYF. The CDR3 DNA reads as TGTGCCATCGGACGGCGGGGGGACACAGATACGCAGTATTTT.

V gene TRBV20-1 combines with J gene TRBJ1-2; the D gene is possibly TRBD1 (5 bases). V was pared by 5 bases and J by 6 bases, with 10 bases between. The CDR3 runs to 11 residues. Germline V gene data show CDR1 as DFQATT and CDR2 as SNEGSKA (reference sequence). CDR3 amino acids: CSASGEDGYTF. The DNA for the CDR3 is TGCAGTGCTTCGGGGGAGGATGGCTACACCTTC.

This clonotype appeared many times. The chain uses TRBV5-1 and TRBJ2-5, with D maybe TRBD1 (5 bases). Germline V gene data show CDR1 as SGHRS and CDR2 as YFSETQ. Trimming pared 3 bases from V and 4 bases from J, leaving 13 bases between. The CDR3 is made up of 14 amino acids. In DNA, the CDR3 is TGCGCCAGCAGCTCCCAGGGATTTGCAGAGACCCAGTACTTC. Amino acid sequence: CASSSQGFAETQYF. Filled out from reference TRBV5-1 and TRBJ2-5, the complete variable domain reads KAGVTQTPRYLIKTRGQQVTLSCSPISGHRSVSWYQQTPGQGLQFLFEYFSETQRNKGNFPGRFSGRQFSNSRSEMNVSTLELGDSALYLCASSSQGFAETQYFGPGTRLLVL.

The rearrangement links TRBV7-3 to TRBJ2-3, with D possibly matching TRBD2 (5 bases). The CDR3 contains 14 residues. Germline V gene lookup returns CDR1 SGHTA and CDR2 FQGTGA. V was pared by 2 bases and J by 5 bases, with 11 bases between. CDR3 amino acids: CASSLDGRGDTQYF. The CDR3 region has the DNA TGTGCCAGCAGCTTAGATGGGAGAGGAGATACGCAGTATTTT.

There are many counts of this clonotype. V gene TRBV12-3 or TRBV12-4 combines with J gene TRBJ2-3; 7 bases match TRBD1. The length of the CDR3 is 13 residues. V was pared by 5 bases and J by 9 bases, with 8 bases of the junction left unmatched. The CDR3 DNA follows: TGTGCCAGCAGTCCAACGACAGGGTTCACGCAGTATTTT. Protein: CASSPTTGFTQYF.

This clonotype has more than one count but fewer than ten. The chain links TRBV5-5 to TRBJ1-5; no firm D call. There are 17 residues in the CDR3. V was trimmed by 7 bases and J by 3 bases, leaving 23 bases between them. Looked up from germline, CDR1 is SGHKS and CDR2 is YYEKEE (reference sequence). This chain's CDR3 is CASPRNPGESNNQPQHF. CDR3 sequence (DNA): TGTGCCAGCCCACGAAACCCAGGCGAATCAAACAATCAGCCCCAGCATTTT.

The table lists this clonotype with a few counts. The chain employs TRBV7-2 and TRBJ2-1, with 9 bases identical to TRBD1. V gave up 1 base and J gave up 5 bases; unmatched junction bases: 6. There are 16 residues in the CDR3. In germline, CDR1 is SGHTA, CDR2 FQGNSA. This CDR3 reads CASSLVGTGINNEQFF. CDR3 coding DNA: TGTGCCAGCAGCTTAGTCGGGACAGGGATCAACAATGAGCAGTTCTTC.

V gene TRBV5-1 combines with J gene TRBJ1-1; 9 bases fit TRBD1. The length of the CDR3 is 15 residues. V gave up 4 bases and J gave up 5 bases; unmatched junction bases: 9. CDR1 is SGHRS, CDR2 YFSETQ, per germline. CDR3 bases: TGCGCCAGCAGCAGATCCGGGACAGGGATGACTGAAGCTTTCTTT. Translation gives CASSRSGTGMTEAFF.

V usage is TRBV10-3 and J usage is TRBJ2-7; 8 nucleotides agree with TRBD1. The CDR3 totals 15 residues. Germline CDR1 reads ENHRY; CDR2 reads SYGVKD. V was pared by 2 bases and J by 7 bases, with 10 bases of the junction left unmatched. For the CDR3, the DNA is TGTGCCATCAGTGAGCAAAGGGACAGGCTGTCGGAGCAGTACTTC. Amino acid sequence: CAISEQRDRLSEQYF.

This clonotype has a count of ten or more. The J gene is TRBJ1-1, the V gene TRBV18, with D hard to call. The germline gives CDR1 KGHSH, CDR2 LQKENI. The germline V and J ends were trimmed by 6 bases and 1 base, with 12 bases remaining between them. The CDR3 length is 14 residues. The CDR3 spells CASSPGPGNTEAFF. In nucleotides, the CDR3 is TGTGCCAGCTCCCCTGGGCCGGGGAACACTGAAGCTTTCTTT.

This clonotype was found a few times. The chain is built from TRBV7-9 and TRBJ2-5; a possible D gene is TRBD1 (5 bases). Germline CDR1 is SEHNR and CDR2 is FQNEAQ (reference sequence). Trimming pared 5 bases from V and 2 bases from J, leaving 12 bases between. This CDR3 is built from 14 residues. The CDR3 region is CASSTRQPQETQYF. CDR3 DNA: TGTGCCAGCAGCACCCGACAGCCGCAAGAGACCCAGTACTTC. The full variable domain, completed using reference TRBV7-9 and TRBJ2-5, is DTGVSQNPRHKITKRGQNVTFRCDPISEHNRLYWYRQTLGQGPEFLTYFQNEAQLEKSRLLSDRFSAERPKGSFSTLEIQRTEQGDSAMYLCASSTRQPQETQYFGPGTRLLVL.

V usage is TRBV12-3 or TRBV12-4 and J usage is TRBJ1-5; D is unclear. The CDR3 covers 15 residues. With 5 bases removed from V and 4 bases from J, the gap between germline ends came to 15 bases. Written as DNA, the CDR3 is TGTGCCAGCAGTCTCTCATGGACGGCTAATCAGCCCCAGCATTTT. This gives the protein CASSLSWTANQPQHF.

The CDR3 DNA is TGCAGTGCTAGAGTCCCATCAGGGGCGCAAAGGTCACCCCTCCACTTT. This codes for CSARVPSGAQRSPLHF. The chain couples TRBV20-1 to TRBJ1-6, with D possibly matching TRBD1 (6 bases). CDR1 DFQATT and CDR2 SNEGSKA come from the germline V gene (reference sequence). V was pared by 1 base and J by 10 bases, with 20 bases between. This CDR3 region has 16 residues.

There are a few counts of this clonotype. CDR3 nucleotides: TGTGCCAGTAAAATAAGGGTGGCGACAGATACGCAGTATTTT. Translated: CASKIRVATDTQYF. This rearrangement joins TRBV19 to TRBJ2-3; D remains unclear. Trimming removed 7 bases at V and 3 bases at J, with 14 bases between. The germline gives CDR1 LNHDA, CDR2 SQIVND (reference sequence). The CDR3 runs to 14 residues.

This clonotype turned up a few times. The J gene is TRBJ1-2, the V gene TRBV7-2, with TRBD1 as a possible D gene (6 bases). In germline, CDR1 is SGHTA, CDR2 FQGNSA. Deletions cut 3 bases from V and 6 bases from J, with 11 bases between. The CDR3 is 13 amino acids. Written as DNA, the CDR3 is TGTGCCAGCAGCTTTACACAGGGCAATGGCTACACCTTC. Translated, it gives CASSFTQGNGYTF.

This clonotype has only a few counts. The V gene is TRBV11-2, the J gene TRBJ2-5, with 9 positions matching TRBD2. The V gene's germline CDR1 is SGHAT and CDR2 FQNNGV. J lost 2 bases, V lost 5 bases, and 6 bases had no gene match. The CDR3 extends over 15 amino acids. This CDR3 is CASSRTSVIQETQYF. Written as DNA, the CDR3 is TGTGCCAGCAGCCGGACTAGCGTTATTCAAGAGACCCAGTACTTC.

There are a few counts of this clonotype. The chain has TRBV5-4 and TRBJ2-7, with TRBD1 matching over 11 bases. The CDR3 totals 16 residues. Trimming at V came to 4 bases and at J to 4 bases, leaving 10 bases not matched to a gene. Germline assignment: CDR1 SGHNT and CDR2 YYREEE (reference sequence). CDR3 nucleotide sequence: TGTGCCAGCAGCACCCGGGACAGGGGGTTGCGTTACGAGCAGTACTTC. This translates into CASSTRDRGLRYEQYF. Full variable domain (remainder filled in from reference TRBV5-4 and TRBJ2-7): ETGVTQSPTHLIKTRGQQVTLRCSSQSGHNTVSWYQQALGQGPQFIFQYYREEENGRGNFPPRFSGLQFPNYSSELNVNALELDDSALYLCASSTRDRGLRYEQYFGPGTRLTVT.

This clonotype was seen ten or more times. The genes are TRBV7-2 and TRBJ2-5; TRBD2 matches 9 bases. The CDR3 is made up of 15 amino acids. V shed 1 base, J shed 8 bases, and the junction held 8 bases outside the gene matches. Germline assignment: CDR1 SGHTA and CDR2 FQGNSA. DNA of the CDR3: TGTGCCAGCAGCTTAGTGGGTAGCGGGGGTGCAACCCAGTACTTC. Protein: CASSLVGSGGATQYF.

The V and J genes are TRBV28 and TRBJ2-7; TRBD1 might be the D (5 bases). V lost 1 base, J lost 4 bases, and 17 bases lay in between. Germline V gene sequence: CDR1 MDHEN, CDR2 SYDVKM. The CDR3 runs to 16 residues. CDR3 sequence (DNA): TGTGCCAGCAGTTTATTCCCTGGGCAGGGAAGATACGAGCAGTACGTC. Its protein product is CASSLFPGQGRYEQYV.

In its sample, this clonotype was seen once. The chain has TRBV11-3 and TRBJ1-1; D gene ambiguous. The length of the CDR3 is 13 residues. Between the trimmed V and J ends, which lost 5 bases and 7 bases, there was a span of 14 bases. CDR1 and CDR2 (germline): SGHNT, YENEEA. The CDR3: CASSRESGGEAFF. The CDR3 bases are TGTGCCAGCAGCAGGGAATCGGGTGGTGAAGCTTTCTTT.

The chain carries TRBV4-1 and TRBJ2-7, with 13 bases aligning to TRBD2. V gave up 0 bases and J gave up 2 bases; unmatched junction bases: 10. The V gene's germline CDR1 is MGHRA and CDR2 YSYEKL. CDR3 length equals 19 residues. The CDR3 nucleotides read TGCGCCAGCAGCCAAGATGCCCGGACTAGCGGGGGCCTGGCCTACGAGCAGTACTTC. This sequence encodes CASSQDARTSGGLAYEQYF.

This clonotype was counted only a few times. V usage is TRBV12-3 or TRBV12-4 and J usage is TRBJ2-1, with 9 positions matching TRBD2. V lost 1 base, J lost 9 bases, and 7 bases stayed unmatched. The length of the CDR3 is 15 residues. For the CDR3, the DNA is TGTGCCAGCAGTTTAGATAGCGGGGGCCGGGGTGAGCAGTTCTTC. Encoded protein: CASSLDSGGRGEQFF.

The rearrangement joins TRBV7-9 to TRBJ2-7; D is perhaps TRBD1 (6 bases). Between the trimmed V and J ends, which lost 5 bases and 6 bases, there was a span of 20 bases. The CDR3 sequence is 15 residues long. Germline CDR1 reads SEHNR; CDR2 reads FQNEAQ (reference sequence). CDR3 sequence: CASSPTRGAIGEQYF. The DNA for the CDR3 is TGTGCCAGCAGCCCCACCAGGGGAGCGATTGGCGAGCAGTACTTC.

The chain couples TRBV27 to TRBJ1-1; 7 bases map to TRBD1. The length of the CDR3 is 12 residues. V lost 6 bases, J lost 6 bases, and 4 bases stayed unmatched. Germline assignment: CDR1 MNHEY and CDR2 SMNVEV (reference sequence). CDR3 in amino acids: CASRFDRAEAFF. The CDR3, as DNA: TGTGCCAGCAGATTTGACAGGGCTGAAGCTTTCTTT.